Sequencing of this T cell receptor beta chain was carried out in a study of blood T cell repertoires in COVID-19. Data came from immunoSEQ multiplex PCR; TCRdb stores just in-frame clones and leaves some out. Among about 210,000 clones, 80% to 90% were seen once, and the ten largest hold over 9.5%. Germline V gene data show CDR1 as LNHDA and CDR2 as SQIVND (reference sequence). V was trimmed by 1 base and J by 9 bases, leaving 10 bases between them. The CDR3 runs to 14 residues. This clone was recorded only once. This receptor was identified in a woman over 75 with COVID-19, enrolled during active disease. The chain has TRBV19 and TRBJ1-6; possibly TRBD1 for D (5 bases). Sequenced sample: peripheral blood. The CDR3 protein is CASSIVRGSSPLHF. Here the CDR3 DNA reads TGTGCCAGTAGTATAGTTAGGGGATCTTCACCCCTCCACTTT.